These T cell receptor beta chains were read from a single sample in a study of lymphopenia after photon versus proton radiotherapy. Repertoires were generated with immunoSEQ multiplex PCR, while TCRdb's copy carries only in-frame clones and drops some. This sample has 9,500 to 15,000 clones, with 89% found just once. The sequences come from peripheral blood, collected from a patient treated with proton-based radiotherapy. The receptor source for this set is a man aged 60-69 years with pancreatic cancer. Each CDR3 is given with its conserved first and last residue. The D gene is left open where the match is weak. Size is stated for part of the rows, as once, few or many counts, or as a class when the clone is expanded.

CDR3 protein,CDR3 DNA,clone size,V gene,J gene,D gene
CASSLIYGDTQYF,TGTGCCAGCAGTTTAATTTACGGAGATACGCAGTATTTT,.,TRBV27,TRBJ2-3,.
CASRGKRTGDYGYTF,TGTGCCAGCAGGGGGAAGCGGACAGGGGACTATGGCTACACCTTC,.,TRBV28,TRBJ1-2,TRBD1
CASSLQRGATDTQYF,TGTGCCAGCAGCTTACAGCGGGGGGCCACAGATACGCAGTATTTT,.,TRBV7-2,TRBJ2-3,TRBD2
CASSLGPSSYEQYF,TGTGCCAGCAGCTTAGGACCTAGCTCCTACGAGCAGTACTTC,.,TRBV7-2,TRBJ2-7,.
CASSLSGRISTDTQYF,TGTGCCAGCAGCTTGTCCGGGAGGATTAGCACAGATACGCAGTATTTT,.,TRBV7-9,TRBJ2-3,TRBD2
CASSPAVGGHYGYTF,TGTGCCAGCAGCCCGGCCGTTGGGGGACACTATGGCTACACCTTC,.,TRBV9,TRBJ1-2,.
CASSLVTPTDTQYF,TGTGCCAGCAGCTTAGTGACCCCCACAGATACGCAGTATTTT,.,TRBV7-2,TRBJ2-3,.
CASSFGTGVDGYTF,TGTGCCAGCAGCTTTGGGACAGGGGTTGATGGCTACACCTTC,.,TRBV7-9,TRBJ1-2,TRBD1
CASSREGGGLYGYTF,TGTGCCAGCAGCCGCGAGGGTGGGGGACTCTATGGCTACACCTTC,.,TRBV11-2,TRBJ1-2,.
CASSARTGQETQYF,TGCGCCAGCAGCGCGAGGACAGGCCAAGAGACCCAGTACTTC,.,TRBV5-1,TRBJ2-5,TRBD1
CASSQAGVDGELFF,TGTGCCAGCAGCCAAGCAGGGGTGGACGGGGAGCTGTTTTTT,.,TRBV14,TRBJ2-2,.
CASSTDFSGNTIYF,TGTGCCAGTAGTACAGACTTCTCTGGAAACACCATATATTTT,.,TRBV19,TRBJ1-3,.
CASNFARVTYNEQFF,TGTGCCAGCAATTTTGCGAGGGTCACCTACAATGAGCAGTTCTTC,.,TRBV28,TRBJ2-1,.
CASSSSTTYEQYF,TGTGCCAGCAGTTCTAGCACAACCTACGAGCAGTACTTC,.,TRBV7-9,TRBJ2-7,.
CASSWDRAAKNIQYF,TGTGCCAGCAGCTGGGACAGGGCCGCCAAAAACATTCAGTACTTC,once,TRBV5-6,TRBJ2-4,TRBD1
CASRQRGLDTGELFF,TGTGCCAGCCGTCAAAGGGGGCTGGACACCGGGGAGCTGTTTTTT,.,TRBV28,TRBJ2-2,TRBD1
CASSQDNWPTRAGELFF,TGCGCCAGCAGCCAAGATAATTGGCCAACCCGAGCCGGGGAGCTGTTTTTT,.,TRBV4-3,TRBJ2-2,.
CASSLRQGLDNEQFF,TGTGCCAGCAGTTTAAGGCAGGGGTTGGATAATGAGCAGTTCTTC,.,TRBV27,TRBJ2-1,.
CASSFYRSYEQYF,TGTGCCAGCAGCTTTTACAGATCCTACGAGCAGTACTTC,.,TRBV5-4,TRBJ2-7,.
CASSYGGLGNGYTF,TGTGCCAGCAGTTACGGGGGACTGGGAAATGGCTACACCTTC,.,TRBV6-5,TRBJ1-2,.
CASSFIGTGETQYF,TGTGCCAGCAGCTTCATAGGGACTGGGGAGACCCAGTACTTC,.,TRBV5-6,TRBJ2-5,.
CASSRLSSGNTIYF,TGTGCCAGCAGCCGATTGAGCTCTGGAAACACCATATATTTT,.,TRBV7-2,TRBJ1-3,.
CASRHDGTDTQYF,TGTGCCAGCAGACACGACGGCACAGATACGCAGTATTTT,.,TRBV28,TRBJ2-3,.
CASRIAGGNYNEQFF,TGTGCCAGCAGAATAGCGGGAGGGAACTACAATGAGCAGTTCTTC,once,TRBV7-8,TRBJ2-1,TRBD2
CATSRDRGGNSYTF,TGTGCCACCAGCAGAGATCGTGGGGGGAATAGCTACACCTTC,.,TRBV15,TRBJ1-2,.
CASSVDRQGRDEQFF,TGTGCCAGCAGTGTCGACAGACAGGGTAGAGATGAGCAGTTCTTC,.,TRBV2,TRBJ2-1,TRBD1
CASSIDGFGGKPQHF,TGTGCCAGTAGTATAGATGGTTTTGGGGGTAAACCCCAGCATTTT,.,TRBV19,TRBJ1-5,.
CASSPANTGELFF,TGTGCCAGCTCACCAGCGAACACCGGGGAGCTGTTTTTT,once,TRBV18,TRBJ2-2,.
CASSLRLAGEWNEQFF,TGCGCCAGCAGCTTGAGACTAGCGGGAGAGTGGAATGAGCAGTTCTTC,.,TRBV5-1,TRBJ2-1,TRBD2
CASSSTGAGSYNEQFF,TGTGCCAGCAGTTCCACGGGAGCAGGGTCCTACAATGAGCAGTTCTTC,.,TRBV28,TRBJ2-1,.
CASSRGTGAYNEQFF,TGTGCCAGCAGCAGGGGTACGGGCGCCTACAATGAGCAGTTCTTC,.,TRBV7-6,TRBJ2-1,.
CAISGATSGRGNEQFF,TGTGCCATCAGTGGGGCGACTAGCGGGAGAGGAAATGAGCAGTTCTTC,.,TRBV10-3,TRBJ2-1,TRBD2
CASSLYETVGYNSPLHF,TGTGCCAGCAGCTTGTATGAGACAGTTGGTTATAATTCACCCCTCCACTTT,once,TRBV5-6,TRBJ1-6,.
CASSSPRDRVIRPQHF,TGTGCCAGCAGTTCGCCCCGGGACAGGGTGATCAGGCCCCAGCATTTT,.,TRBV28,TRBJ1-5,TRBD1
CASSTWTSGRNEQFF,TGTGCCAGCAGCACCTGGACTAGCGGGAGGAATGAGCAGTTCTTC,.,TRBV7-2,TRBJ2-1,TRBD2
CASSPRTSEYEQYF,TGTGCCAGCAGCCCCAGGACTAGCGAGTACGAGCAGTACTTC,.,TRBV7-2,TRBJ2-7,TRBD2
CASSWDQGQDGYTF,TGTGCCAGCAGTTGGGACCAGGGGCAAGATGGCTACACCTTC,once,TRBV6-1,TRBJ1-2,.
CASIRGRMNTEAFF,TGTGCCAGCATTAGGGGGAGAATGAACACTGAAGCTTTCTTT,.,TRBV28,TRBJ1-1,.
CASSLTAPYEQYF,TGTGCCAGCAGCTTAACTGCGCCGTACGAGCAGTACTTC,.,TRBV13,TRBJ2-7,.
CASSLGKGGDTQYF,TGCGCCAGCAGCTTGGGGAAGGGAGGAGATACGCAGTATTTT,.,TRBV5-1,TRBJ2-3,.